The source of this T cell receptor (beta chain) is a study of cytomegalovirus exposure and HLA in healthy donors. General study points: Per a later analysis, HLA-associated TCR beta chains showed more clonal expansion than other, equally common TCR beta chains.

To note about this clone: The antigen is undetermined.

V lost 3 bases to trimming and J lost 5 bases, with 22 bases between them. Germline loops: CDR1 SGHTA, CDR2 FQGNSA. The CDR3 has 17 amino acids. Healthy donors of bone marrow made up the group. PCR amplification relied on 60 Vbeta primers (plus 13 Jbeta primers). Profiled with immunoSEQ multiplex PCR; TCRdb holds only in-frame clones, not every one. The table includes tens of thousands of clones, 64% detected once. Sequences were obtained from PBMCs. The chain is built from TRBV7-2 and TRBJ2-5, with a possible D match to TRBD2 (7 bases). This clonotype originated in a human donor in good health. In DNA, the CDR3 is TGTGCCAGCAGCTTTCTCGGAGTGGGGGGGGCGGCTGAGACCCAGTACTTC. This codes for CASSFLGVGGAAETQYF.